Each of the 23 T cell receptor beta chains below was sequenced from the same sample in a study of cytomegalovirus exposure and HLA in healthy donors. Method: immunoSEQ multiplex PCR; TCRdb's copy keeps in-frame clones and lacks some. Here the sample spans 200,000 to 300,000 clones, around 91% being singletons. Specimen: PBMCs. These receptors were taken from a woman aged 30 to 39 in good health and CMV-seronegative.

This clone was seen once. This rearrangement joins TRBV5-1 to TRBJ2-1; D uncertain. The germline gives CDR1 SGHRS, CDR2 YFSETQ. This CDR3 is built from 15 residues. V gave up 0 bases and J gave up 0 bases, with 7 bases separating them. The CDR3 here is CASSLDWSSYNEQFF. The CDR3 DNA reads as TGCGCCAGCAGCTTGGATTGGAGCTCCTACAATGAGCAGTTCTTC. Drawing the rest from reference TRBV5-1 and TRBJ2-1, the complete variable domain is KAGVTQTPRYLIKTRGQQVTLSCSPISGHRSVSWYQQTPGQGLQFLFEYFSETQRNKGNFPGRFSGRQFSNSRSEMNVSTLELGDSALYLCASSLDWSSYNEQFFGPGTRLTVL.

This chain joins TRBV29-1 and TRBJ2-3; D possibly corresponds to TRBD1 (5 bases). V lost 6 bases and J lost 1, with 14 bases in between. Germline V gives CDR1 SQVTM, CDR2 ANQGSEA. The CDR3 sequence is 14 residues long. The DNA for the CDR3 is TGCAGCGTCGGCCGACAGTACCGCACAGATACGCAGTATTTT. Protein product: CSVGRQYRTDTQYF.

The V and J genes are TRBV13 and TRBJ2-7; 9 bases map to TRBD1. After removal of 6 bases from V and 3 bases from J, the junction contained 9 bases not matched to a gene. CDR3 length: 15 residues. From germline, CDR1 is PRHDT and CDR2 FYEKMQ (reference sequence). The CDR3: CASRGIGTGLYEQYF. CDR3 in DNA: TGTGCCAGCAGGGGCATCGGGACAGGGCTCTACGAGCAGTACTTC.

V is TRBV7-9 and J is TRBJ2-7; D possibly corresponds to TRBD2 (7 bases). CDR1 SEHNR and CDR2 FQNEAQ come from the germline V gene (reference sequence). The CDR3 extends over 17 amino acids. Deletions cut 8 bases from V and 5 bases from J, with 28 bases between. CDR3 DNA: TGTGCCAGCGGGGGTGAACGGGGGGCCCCCCTGGGCGACGAGCAGTACTTC. Protein product: CASGGERGAPLGDEQYF.

The gene calls are TRBV27 and TRBJ2-2; no clear D gene. The ends were cut back, 2 bases at V and 6 bases at J, with 4 bases in the middle. Germline values: CDR1 MNHEY, CDR2 SMNVEV (reference sequence). CDR3 length: 12 amino acids. The CDR3 DNA follows: TGTGCCAGCAGTTTAATCCCCGGGGAGCTGTTTTTT. Its translation: CASSLIPGELFF.

The chain recombines TRBV5-1 with TRBJ2-5; unclear D gene. Deletions cut 0 bases from V and 4 bases from J, with 10 bases between. Germline values: CDR1 SGHRS, CDR2 YFSETQ. The CDR3 extends over 14 amino acids. This CDR3 reads CASSLGRIGETQYF. CDR3 sequence (DNA): TGCGCCAGCAGCTTGGGTCGGATAGGAGAGACCCAGTACTTC.

This clone was recorded a few times. The rearrangement joins TRBV5-1 to TRBJ1-5; TRBD1 is a possible D gene (5 bases). Germline V gene lookup returns CDR1 SGHRS and CDR2 YFSETQ. V lost 0 bases to trimming and J lost 3 bases, with 10 bases between them. This CDR3 spans 15 amino acids. This CDR3 is CASSLDEGNNQPQHF. The CDR3 bases are TGCGCCAGCAGCTTGGATGAGGGGAACAATCAGCCCCAGCATTTT.

On this clone: Other DNA sequences from this sample encode an identical CDR3 as well. The chain has TRBV5-1 and TRBJ1-1; tentative D call: TRBD1 (5 bases). The CDR3 extends over 14 amino acids. V shed 1 base and J shed 1 base, with 8 bases lying between them. Looked up from germline, CDR1 is SGHRS and CDR2 is YFSETQ. The CDR3 sequence is CASSLFGGNTEAFF. The CDR3 nucleotides are TGCGCCAGCAGCTTGTTCGGGGGGAACACTGAAGCTTTCTTT. Filled out from reference TRBV5-1 and TRBJ1-1, the complete variable domain reads KAGVTQTPRYLIKTRGQQVTLSCSPISGHRSVSWYQQTPGQGLQFLFEYFSETQRNKGNFPGRFSGRQFSNSRSEMNVSTLELGDSALYLCASSLFGGNTEAFFGQGTRLTVV.

The rearrangement uses TRBV6-1 and TRBJ1-1; 9 positions match TRBD1. This CDR3 is built from 17 residues. V lost 2 bases to trimming and J lost 5 bases; unmatched junction nucleotides: 12. The germline CDR1 and CDR2 sequences are MNHNS and SASEGT. This chain's CDR3 is CASSENPIQGAGTEAFF. CDR3 sequence (DNA): TGTGCCAGCAGTGAAAACCCAATACAGGGGGCCGGTACTGAAGCTTTCTTT.

The chain joins TRBV2 to TRBJ1-2, with 10 bases identical to TRBD1. The J segment lost 5 bases and the V segment lost 7 bases, leaving 10 bases of the junction unmatched. The CDR3 runs 15 residues. CDR1 is SNHLY, CDR2 FYNNEI, per germline. CDR3 nucleotides: TGTGCCAGCACTGGGGGACAGGGGAAAGCTTATGGCTACACCTTC. This sequence encodes CASTGGQGKAYGYTF.

Comments on this clone: At one end, the junction sequence differs from germline, possibly due to a read error. This chain uses TRBV28 with TRBJ2-7, with 14 bases aligning to TRBD2. This CDR3 has 12 amino acids. Germline CDR1 reads MDHEN; CDR2 reads SYDVKM. CDR3 bases: TGTGCCAGCAGTTCTCAGGGACTAGCGGGAGTCTTC. Translating it yields CASSSQGLAGVF.

The genes are TRBV6-6 and TRBJ1-5, with TRBD1 as a possible D gene (6 bases). Germline V gene data show CDR1 as MNHNY and CDR2 as SVGAGI (reference sequence). The germline V and J ends were trimmed by 5 bases and 0 bases, with 11 bases remaining between them. The CDR3 totals 15 residues. The CDR3 DNA is TGTGCCAGCAGTACGGACAGCTATAGCAATCAGCCCCAGCATTTT. Protein product: CASSTDSYSNQPQHF.

This clone was recorded once. This sequence joins TRBV5-6 and TRBJ1-5; 8 positions match TRBD1. Germline lookup yields CDR1 SGHDT and CDR2 YYEEEE. With V trimmed by 2 bases and J by 5 bases, 6 bases remained unmatched. This CDR3 is built from 15 residues. The CDR3 region is CASSFWVTGDQPQHF. CDR3 in DNA: TGTGCCAGCAGCTTTTGGGTGACAGGGGATCAGCCCCAGCATTTT.

The CDR3 nucleotides are TGTGCCAGCAGTTTACCTCGGACTAGCGATCGAGTTGACGAGCAGTACTTC. This gives the protein CASSLPRTSDRVDEQYF. The chain uses TRBV28 and TRBJ2-7; 9 bases are a match to TRBD2. Germline loops: CDR1 MDHEN, CDR2 SYDVKM. This CDR3 spans 17 amino acids. Unmatched junction bases numbered 13, after V lost 2 bases and J lost 5 bases.

This chain's CDR3 is CASSSHNTDTQYF. CDR3 coding DNA: TGTGCCAGCAGCTCCCACAACACAGATACGCAGTATTTT. This sequence joins TRBV11-3 and TRBJ2-3, with unresolved D. The CDR3 covers 13 residues. V lost 4 bases to trimming and J lost 2 bases, with 7 bases between them. In germline, CDR1 is SGHNT, CDR2 YENEEA. Variable domain in full (rest from reference TRBV11-3 and TRBJ2-3): EAGVVQSPRYKIIEKKQPVAFWCNPISGHNTLYWYLQNLGQGPELLIRYENEEAVDDSQLPKDRFSAERLKGVDSTLKIQPAELGDSAVYLCASSSHNTDTQYFGPGTRLTVL.

CDR3 protein: CASSFNRENVGELFF. The CDR3 coding sequence is TGCGCCAGCAGCTTTAATCGGGAGAACGTCGGGGAGCTGTTTTTT. The rearrangement joins TRBV5-1 to TRBJ2-2, with D possibly matching TRBD2 (6 bases). The germline V gene has CDR1 SGHRS and CDR2 YFSETQ. There are 15 residues in the CDR3. The V and J ends lost 2 bases and 7 bases respectively, with 15 bases between them.

The chain is built from TRBV19 and TRBJ2-5, with D possibly TRBD1 on 6 matching bases. The V end was cut by 5 bases, the J end by 1 base, with 11 bases between. In germline, CDR1 is LNHDA, CDR2 SQIVND (reference sequence). The CDR3 consists of 14 residues. The CDR3 protein is CASSLMGAQETQYF. CDR3 bases: TGTGCCAGTAGTCTAATGGGGGCCCAAGAGACCCAGTACTTC.

This rearrangement joins TRBV28 to TRBJ1-2; D gene uncertain. With 7 bases removed from V and 4 bases from J, the gap between germline ends came to 13 bases. The CDR3 has 13 residues. Germline V CDR1 and CDR2: MDHEN, SYDVKM. CDR3 bases: TGTGCCAGCAACCCTCAGTCTGGCTATGGCTACACCTTC. Its protein product is CASNPQSGYGYTF.

The rearrangement uses TRBV28 and TRBJ2-1, with no clear D. The germline V gene encodes CDR1 MDHEN and CDR2 SYDVKM. V was trimmed by 6 bases and J by 4 bases, leaving 7 bases between them. CDR3 length: 12 residues. CDR3: CASSTSYNEQFF. DNA of the CDR3: TGTGCCAGCAGCACCTCATACAATGAGCAGTTCTTC.

The rearrangement links TRBV6-5 to TRBJ2-5, with TRBD1 as a possible D gene (6 bases). Trimming cost V 2 bases and J 5 bases, with 15 bases left between them. This CDR3 has 15 amino acids. The germline CDR1 and CDR2 sequences are MNHEY and SVGAGI. The DNA for the CDR3 is TGTGCCAGCAGTTACACCAGGGGTACCGCGGAGACCCAGTACTTC. Translating it yields CASSYTRGTAETQYF.

The rearrangement joins TRBV7-9 to TRBJ2-3; 8 bases are a match to TRBD2. J lost 7 bases, V lost 3 bases, and 6 bases had no gene match. The CDR3 sequence is 14 residues long. CDR1 is SEHNR and CDR2 is FQNEAQ in the germline V gene (reference sequence). This CDR3 reads CASSFVPSGYTQYF. CDR3 nucleotide sequence: TGTGCCAGCAGCTTCGTCCCTAGCGGGTATACGCAGTATTTT.

The genes are TRBV5-5 and TRBJ2-2; no definite D call. V lost 0 bases and J 3 bases, leaving 6 bases between the germline ends. CDR1 and CDR2 (germline): SGHKS, YYEKEE (reference sequence). CDR3 length: 14 amino acids. This CDR3 reads CASSLDAYTGELFF. CDR3 DNA: TGTGCCAGCAGCTTGGATGCCTACACCGGGGAGCTGTTTTTT. The full variable domain, completed using reference TRBV5-5 and TRBJ2-2, is DAGVTQSPTHLIKTRGQQVTLRCSPISGHKSVSWYQQVLGQGPQFIFQYYEKEERGRGNFPDRFSARQFPNYSSELNVNALLLGDSALYLCASSLDAYTGELFFGEGSRLTVL.

The rearrangement joins TRBV4-1 to TRBJ2-7, with D tentatively TRBD1 (5 bases). Germline loops: CDR1 MGHRA, CDR2 YSYEKL. The CDR3 is 17 residues long. The V end lost 5 bases, the J end lost 2 bases, and 22 bases lay between the germline ends. The CDR3 DNA sequence: TGCGCCAGCAGCGAAGGGGTGGACACCGGCCCTACCTACGAGCAGTACTTC. Amino acid sequence: CASSEGVDTGPTYEQYF.